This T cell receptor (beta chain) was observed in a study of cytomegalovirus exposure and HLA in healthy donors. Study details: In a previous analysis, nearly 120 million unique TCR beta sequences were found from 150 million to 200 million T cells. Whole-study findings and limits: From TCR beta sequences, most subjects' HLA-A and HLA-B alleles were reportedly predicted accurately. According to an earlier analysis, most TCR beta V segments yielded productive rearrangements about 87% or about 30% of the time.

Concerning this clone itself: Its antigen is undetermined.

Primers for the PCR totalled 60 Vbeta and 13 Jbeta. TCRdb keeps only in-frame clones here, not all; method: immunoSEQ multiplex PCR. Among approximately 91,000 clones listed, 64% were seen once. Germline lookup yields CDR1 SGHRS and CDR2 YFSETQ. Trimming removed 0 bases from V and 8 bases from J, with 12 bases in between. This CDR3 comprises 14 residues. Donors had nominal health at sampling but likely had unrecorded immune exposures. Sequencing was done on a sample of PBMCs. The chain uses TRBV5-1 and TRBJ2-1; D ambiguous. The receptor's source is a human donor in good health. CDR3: CASSLVDSRDEQFF. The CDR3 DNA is TGCGCCAGCAGCTTGGTGGATTCCCGGGATGAGCAGTTCTTC.